This is a list of T cell receptor beta chains from one sample in a study of cytomegalovirus exposure and HLA in healthy donors. Only in-frame clones appear in the TCRdb table, and some are missing; sequencing was by immunoSEQ multiplex PCR. The repertoire holds about 160,000 clones, with just over 75% as singletons. The sequenced sample was PBMCs. These receptors were obtained from a woman aged 35 to 49 in good health and CMV-seronegative. CDR3s include the opening cysteine and the closing phenylalanine or tryptophan. D genes are given only for firm matches. Not all rows give a size; the values are once, few, many and, for expanded clones, a class.

j_call clone_size v_call d_call cdr3_aa cdr3_nt
TRBJ1-2 few TRBV6-5 TRBD1 CASSYSGQGGGYTF TGTGCCAGCAGTTACTCCGGGCAGGGGGGCGGCTACACCTTC
TRBJ2-7 once TRBV11-2 - CASSLELSSYEQYF TGTGCCAGCAGCTTGGAGTTAAGCTCCTACGAGCAGTACTTC
TRBJ1-2 - TRBV10-3 - CAISEPAGAQKDGYTF TGTGCCATCAGTGAGCCTGCAGGGGCGCAGAAGGATGGCTACACCTTC
TRBJ2-7 few TRBV25-1 TRBD2 CASSDASGDSYEQYF TGTGCCAGCAGTGATGCTAGCGGTGACTCCTACGAGCAGTACTTC
TRBJ2-4 - TRBV13 TRBD1 CASSLRDRANIQYF TGTGCCAGCAGCTTAAGGGACAGGGCAAACATTCAGTACTTC
TRBJ1-2 - TRBV2 - CASSERRRGSSNPNYGYTF TGTGCCAGCAGTGAACGTCGCAGGGGTTCTTCCAACCCTAACTATGGCTACACCTTC
TRBJ1-1 - TRBV2 - CAETGKTEAFF TGTGCCGAAACAGGGAAAACTGAAGCTTTCTTT
TRBJ1-4 - TRBV6-1 TRBD1 CASSQGQEHEKLFF TGTGCCAGCAGTCAGGGACAGGAGCATGAAAAACTGTTTTTT
TRBJ2-5 once TRBV7-9 TRBD2 CASSKAGGVAETQYF TGTGCCAGCAGTAAAGCGGGAGGGGTAGCGGAGACCCAGTACTTC
TRBJ1-4 - TRBV4-2 TRBD1 CASSQVGQGEEKLFF TGTGCCAGCAGCCAAGTAGGACAGGGGGAGGAAAAACTGTTTTTT
TRBJ2-1 once TRBV5-1 - CASSGASEQFF TGCGCCAGCTCTGGTGCCAGTGAGCAGTTCTTC
TRBJ2-5 - TRBV2 - CASSQGIQRRQETQYF TGTGCCAGCAGTCAGGGGATACAGCGGAGACAAGAGACCCAGTACTTC
TRBJ2-1 - TRBV9 - CASSVANVGGEQFF TGTGCCAGCAGCGTAGCTAATGTAGGCGGTGAGCAGTTCTTC
TRBJ2-7 - TRBV19 - CASSTRRGEEQYF TGTGCCAGTAGTACCCGCAGGGGTGAGGAGCAGTACTTC
TRBJ2-5 - TRBV11-1 TRBD1 CASRPGQGATETQYF TGTGCCAGCAGACCCGGACAGGGGGCAACAGAGACCCAGTACTTC
TRBJ1-1 few TRBV14 - CASSQEEAFF TGTGCCAGCAGCCAAGAAGAGGCTTTCTTT
TRBJ1-1 - TRBV29-1 - CSVGAGGAGTEAFF TGCAGCGTTGGGGCGGGGGGGGCGGGCACTGAAGCTTTCTTT
TRBJ1-2 once TRBV28 - CASSLDRNGYTF TGTGCCAGCAGTCTCGACAGGAATGGCTACACCTTC
TRBJ1-1 - TRBV6-1 - CASSTQGMYTEAFF TGTGCCAGCAGTACACAGGGAATGTACACTGAAGCTTTCTTT
TRBJ2-7 - TRBV10-1 TRBD1 CASSELDRDYEQYF TGCGCCAGCAGTGAGTTAGACAGGGACTACGAGCAGTACTTC
TRBJ1-1 - TRBV28 - CASSETLTEAFF TGTGCCAGCAGTGAAACTCTCACTGAAGCTTTCTTT
TRBJ2-3 - TRBV7-9 TRBD1 CASSPGTEPSTDTQYF TGTGCCAGCAGCCCCGGGACAGAGCCTAGCACAGATACGCAGTATTTT
TRBJ2-5 - TRBV13 - CASSLRTGQETQYF TGTGCCAGCAGCTTAAGGACTGGTCAAGAGACCCAGTACTTC
TRBJ1-5 - TRBV5-6 TRBD1 CASSWGQGGQPQHF TGTGCCAGCAGCTGGGGACAGGGGGGTCAGCCCCAGCATTTT
TRBJ2-7 - TRBV5-6 - CASSLYSYEQYF TGTGCCAGCAGCTTGTACAGCTACGAGCAGTACTTC
TRBJ2-3 - TRBV7-6 TRBD2 CASSYRAGGNTDTQYF TGTGCCAGCAGCTACCGAGCGGGAGGGAACACAGATACGCAGTATTTT
TRBJ1-1 - TRBV5-6 TRBD1 CASSAIQGAEAFF TGTGCCAGCAGCGCTATACAGGGGGCTGAAGCTTTCTTT
TRBJ2-2 - TRBV29-1 - CSVGWDFYTGELFF TGCAGCGTTGGGTGGGACTTTTACACCGGGGAGCTGTTTTTT
TRBJ2-2 - TRBV5-1 TRBD2 CASSLGRTSGSTGELFF TGCGCCAGCAGCTTGGGACGGACTAGCGGGAGCACCGGGGAGCTGTTTTTT
TRBJ2-3 - TRBV5-1 - CASGGADRTDTQYF TGCGCCAGCGGGGGGGCGGATCGCACAGATACGCAGTATTTT
TRBJ1-4 - TRBV23-1 - CAEEKPENEKLFF TGCGCCGAGGAGAAGCCCGAAAATGAAAAACTGTTTTTT
TRBJ2-7 - TRBV5-4 - CASSLSGEQYF TGTGCCAGCAGCTTGTCGGGGGAGCAGTACTTC
TRBJ1-4 - TRBV28 - CASARGSEKLFF TGTGCCAGCGCCCGGGGGAGTGAAAAACTGTTTTTT
TRBJ2-3 - TRBV6-6 TRBD2 CASRIAGGGRDTQYF TGTGCCAGCAGGATAGCGGGAGGCGGGAGAGATACGCAGTATTTT
TRBJ1-2 - TRBV7-3 - CASSPDGGDYGYTF TGTGCCAGCAGTCCGGACGGGGGGGACTATGGCTACACCTTC
TRBJ2-5 few TRBV7-9 TRBD1 CASSFTGAPGETQYF TGTGCCAGCAGCTTCACAGGGGCACCAGGGGAGACCCAGTACTTC
TRBJ1-1 - TRBV28 - CASSMNTEAFF TGTGCCAGCTCTATGAACACTGAAGCTTTCTTT
TRBJ1-1 few TRBV21-1 - CASSAPGQLNTEAFF TGTGCCAGCAGCGCCCCGGGACAGTTGAACACTGAAGCTTTCTTT